These T cell receptor beta chains were read from a single sample in a study of CD8 T cells in Susac syndrome. TCRdb re-derived calls from the immunoSEQ multiplex PCR reads in MiXCR, one entry per CDR3 protein. The sample lists some 57,000 distinct CDR3 sequences; approximately 90% were seen once. The sequenced sample was CD8+ T cells from PBMCs. The origin of the receptors is a human donor in good health. Both conserved end residues are part of each CDR3. A D gene is named only where the DNA matches it firmly. Size values are once, few and many counts, or a class for expanded clones, and some rows have none.

v_call,cdr3_length,j_call,clone_size,d_call,cdr3_nt,cdr3_aa
TRBV12-3/TRBV12-4,12,TRBJ1-6,.,.,TGTGCCAGCAGTTTAGCAAATTCACCCCTCCACTTT,CASSLANSPLHF
TRBV20-1,14,TRBJ1-2,once,.,TGCAGTGCCCCGGACAGCGATACTAACTATGGCTACACCTTC,CSAPDSDTNYGYTF
TRBV11-2,16,TRBJ1-6,.,TRBD1,TGTGCCAGCAGCCGTACAGGGGCCTCCTATAATTCACCCCTCCACTTT,CASSRTGASYNSPLHF
TRBV19,13,TRBJ2-7,.,TRBD2,TGTGCCAGCACCGGCACTAGCGGCTACGAGCAGTACTTC,CASTGTSGYEQYF
TRBV27,18,TRBJ1-1,.,TRBD1,TGTGCCAGCACCAACTTGGGGTCGGGGCAGGGGGCGATCGCTGAAGCTTTCTTT,CASTNLGSGQGAIAEAFF
TRBV10-2,14,TRBJ2-2,.,.,TGCGCCAGCAGTCCGGGACGTCCCACCGGGGAGCTGTTTTTT,CASSPGRPTGELFF
TRBV6-1,14,TRBJ1-6,.,.,TGTGCCAGCAGTACCCGGACGGAGAATTCACCCCTCCACTTT,CASSTRTENSPLHF
TRBV20-1,17,TRBJ1-5,.,.,TGCAGTGCTAGAGGAGTAGGGCTCGAGAGTAGAAATCAGCCCCAGCATTTT,CSARGVGLESRNQPQHF
TRBV27,13,TRBJ1-2,.,.,TGTGCCAGCTGGGACTCAAGTGTCTATGGCTACACCTTC,CASWDSSVYGYTF
TRBV3-1,14,TRBJ2-1,.,.,TGTGCCAGCCGGGGGATTTCCTCCAACAATGAGCAGTTCTTC,CASRGISSNNEQFF
TRBV2,15,TRBJ2-5,once,TRBD1,TGTGCCACCCACAAAAGGGACAGGGTGGGGGAGACCCAGTACTTC,CATHKRDRVGETQYF
TRBV12-3/TRBV12-4,16,TRBJ2-5,.,.,TGTGCCAGCAGTTTAGAGGGGGGGGCCGTACAAGAGACCCAGTACTTC,CASSLEGGAVQETQYF
TRBV4-1,16,TRBJ2-3,.,.,TGCGCCAGCAGCCAATTTGACGGCGGAGGCACAGATACGCAGTATTTT,CASSQFDGGGTDTQYF
TRBV4-1,16,TRBJ2-7,.,TRBD1,TGCGCCAGCAGCCAAGTCTCCGGGACAGGGGACTACGAGCAGTACTTC,CASSQVSGTGDYEQYF
TRBV7-9,13,TRBJ2-2,.,TRBD1,TGTGCCAGCACCGGGACAGGGGCCGGGGAGCTGTTTTTT,CASTGTGAGELFF
TRBV29-1,12,TRBJ1-2,few,.,TGCAGCGTAGAGCCGGGTGAGAGAGGCTACACCTTC,CSVEPGERGYTF
TRBV2,15,TRBJ1-1,.,.,TGTGCCAGCAGTGAACCGGGACTTCCGAACACTGAAGCTTTCTTT,CASSEPGLPNTEAFF
TRBV7-9,15,TRBJ2-2,.,.,TGTGCCAGCAGCTCGGACAGCCCGAACACCGGGGAGCTGTTTTTT,CASSSDSPNTGELFF
TRBV2,14,TRBJ1-1,.,.,TGTGCCAGCAGGGTTTGGGGGGGTGGCACTGAAGCTTTCTTT,CASRVWGGGTEAFF
TRBV24-1,15,TRBJ2-2,.,.,TGTGCCACCAGTGATACCTTGAGCGGTGCCGGGGAGCTGTTTTTT,CATSDTLSGAGELFF